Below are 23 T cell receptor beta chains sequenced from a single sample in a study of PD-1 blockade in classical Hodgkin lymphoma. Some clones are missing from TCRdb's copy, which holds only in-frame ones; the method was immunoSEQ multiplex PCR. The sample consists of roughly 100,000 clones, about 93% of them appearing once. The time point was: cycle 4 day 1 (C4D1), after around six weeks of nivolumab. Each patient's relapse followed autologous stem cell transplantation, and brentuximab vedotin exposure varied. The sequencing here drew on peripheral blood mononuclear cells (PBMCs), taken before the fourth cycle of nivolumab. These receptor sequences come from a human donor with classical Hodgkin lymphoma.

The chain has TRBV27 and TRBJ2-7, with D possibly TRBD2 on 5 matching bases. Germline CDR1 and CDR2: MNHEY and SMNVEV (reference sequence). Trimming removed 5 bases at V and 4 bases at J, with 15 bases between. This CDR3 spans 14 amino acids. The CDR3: CASSITPPGYEQYF. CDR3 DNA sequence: TGTGCCAGCAGTATAACCCCTCCGGGGTACGAGCAGTACTTC.

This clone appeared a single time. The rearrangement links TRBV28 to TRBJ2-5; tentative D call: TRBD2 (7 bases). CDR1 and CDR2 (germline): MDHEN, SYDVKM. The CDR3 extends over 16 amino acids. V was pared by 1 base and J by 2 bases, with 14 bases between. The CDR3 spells CASSLSGGGGQETQYF. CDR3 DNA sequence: TGTGCCAGCAGTTTATCCGGGGGAGGGGGTCAAGAGACCCAGTACTTC.

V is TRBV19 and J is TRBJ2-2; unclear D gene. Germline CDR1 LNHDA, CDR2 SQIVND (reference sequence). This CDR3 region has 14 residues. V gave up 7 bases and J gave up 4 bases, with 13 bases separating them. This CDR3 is CASNPLDRTGELFF. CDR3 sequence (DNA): TGTGCCAGTAATCCTCTGGACCGCACCGGGGAGCTGTTTTTT.

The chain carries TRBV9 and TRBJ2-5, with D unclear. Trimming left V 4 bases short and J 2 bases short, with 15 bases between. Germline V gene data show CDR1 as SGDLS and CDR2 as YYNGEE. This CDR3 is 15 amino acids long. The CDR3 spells CASSRAFSPQETQYF. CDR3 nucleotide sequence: TGTGCCAGCAGCCGGGCGTTCAGCCCTCAAGAGACCCAGTACTTC.

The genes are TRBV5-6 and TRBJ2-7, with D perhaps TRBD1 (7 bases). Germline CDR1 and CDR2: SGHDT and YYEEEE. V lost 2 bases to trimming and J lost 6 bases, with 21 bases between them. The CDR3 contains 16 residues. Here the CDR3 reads CASSFLQGGPPLEQYF. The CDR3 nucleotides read TGTGCCAGCAGCTTTCTTCAGGGGGGACCCCCACTCGAGCAGTACTTC.

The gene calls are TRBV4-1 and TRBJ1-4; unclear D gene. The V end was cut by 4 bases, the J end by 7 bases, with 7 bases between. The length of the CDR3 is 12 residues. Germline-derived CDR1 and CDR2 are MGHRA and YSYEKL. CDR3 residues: CASSPLGEKLFF. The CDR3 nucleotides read TGCGCCAGCAGCCCCCTGGGTGAAAAACTGTTTTTT.

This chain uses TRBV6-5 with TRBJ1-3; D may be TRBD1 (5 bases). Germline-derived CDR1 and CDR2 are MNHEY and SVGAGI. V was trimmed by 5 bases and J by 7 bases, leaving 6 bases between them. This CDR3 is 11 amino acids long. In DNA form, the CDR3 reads TGTGCCAGCAGTGGGACTAACACCATATATTTT. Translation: CASSGTNTIYF.

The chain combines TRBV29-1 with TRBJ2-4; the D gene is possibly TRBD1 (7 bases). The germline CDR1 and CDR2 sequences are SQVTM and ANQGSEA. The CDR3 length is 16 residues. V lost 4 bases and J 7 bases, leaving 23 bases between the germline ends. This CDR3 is CSVVTSGDSFGNIQYF. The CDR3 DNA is TGCAGCGTTGTGACCTCGGGGGACAGTTTCGGGAACATTCAGTACTTC.

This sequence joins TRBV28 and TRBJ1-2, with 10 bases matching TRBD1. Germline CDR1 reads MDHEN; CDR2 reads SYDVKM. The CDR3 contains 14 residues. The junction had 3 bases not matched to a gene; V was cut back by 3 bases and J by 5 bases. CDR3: CASSFPGQGYGYTF. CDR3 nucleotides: TGTGCCAGCAGTTTCCCGGGACAGGGGTATGGCTACACCTTC.

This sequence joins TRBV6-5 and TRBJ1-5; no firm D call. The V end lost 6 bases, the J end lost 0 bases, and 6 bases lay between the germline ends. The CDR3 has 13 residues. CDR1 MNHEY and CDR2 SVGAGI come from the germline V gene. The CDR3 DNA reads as TGTGCCAGCAGCCCTTATAGCAATCAGCCCCAGCATTTT. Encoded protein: CASSPYSNQPQHF.

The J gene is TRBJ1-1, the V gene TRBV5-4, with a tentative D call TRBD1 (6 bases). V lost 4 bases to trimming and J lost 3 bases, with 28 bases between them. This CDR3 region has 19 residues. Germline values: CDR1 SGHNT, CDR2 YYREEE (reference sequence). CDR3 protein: CASSPLRGRSGADYTEAFF. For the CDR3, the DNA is TGTGCCAGCAGCCCACTTCGAGGGCGGTCAGGGGCTGATTACACTGAAGCTTTCTTT.

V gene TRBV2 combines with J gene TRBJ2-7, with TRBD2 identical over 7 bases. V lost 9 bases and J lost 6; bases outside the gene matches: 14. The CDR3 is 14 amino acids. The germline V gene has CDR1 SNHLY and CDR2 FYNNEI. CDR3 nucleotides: TGTGCCAGAGAAGCAATAGCGGGCCCCCGCGAGCAGTACTTC. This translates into CAREAIAGPREQYF. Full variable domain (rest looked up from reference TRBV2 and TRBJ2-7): EPEVTQTPSHQVTQMGQEVILRCVPISNHLYFYWYRQILGQKVEFLVSFYNNEISEKSEIFDDQFSVERPDGSNFTLKIRSTKLEDSAMYFCAREAIAGPREQYFGPGTRLTVT.

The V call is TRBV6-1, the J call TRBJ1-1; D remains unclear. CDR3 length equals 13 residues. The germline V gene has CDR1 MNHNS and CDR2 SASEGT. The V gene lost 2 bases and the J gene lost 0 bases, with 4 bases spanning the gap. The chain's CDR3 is CASSETMNTEAFF. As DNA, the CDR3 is TGTGCCAGCAGTGAAACAATGAACACTGAAGCTTTCTTT.

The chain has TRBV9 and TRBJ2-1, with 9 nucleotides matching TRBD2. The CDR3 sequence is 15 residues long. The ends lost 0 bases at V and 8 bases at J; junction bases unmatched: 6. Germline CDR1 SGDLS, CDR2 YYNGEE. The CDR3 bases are TGTGCCAGCAGCGTAGGTAGCGGGAGAGAGTATGAGCAGTTCTTC. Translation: CASSVGSGREYEQFF.

CDR3: CASSLTSAGTDTQYF. DNA of the CDR3: TGTGCCAGCAGCTTAACTTCGGCAGGGACAGATACGCAGTATTTT. V is TRBV11-2 and J is TRBJ2-3; TRBD1 is a possible D gene (5 bases). CDR3 length: 15 residues. Germline CDR1 reads SGHAT; CDR2 reads FQNNGV. Trimming took 2 bases from V and 3 from J, leaving 12 bases between them. Combining the CDR3 with reference TRBV11-2 and TRBJ2-3 gives the whole variable domain EAGVAQSPRYKIIEKRQSVAFWCNPISGHATLYWYQQILGQGPKLLIQFQNNGVVDDSQLPKDRFSAERLKGVDSTLKIQPAKLEDSAVYLCASSLTSAGTDTQYFGPGTRLTVL.

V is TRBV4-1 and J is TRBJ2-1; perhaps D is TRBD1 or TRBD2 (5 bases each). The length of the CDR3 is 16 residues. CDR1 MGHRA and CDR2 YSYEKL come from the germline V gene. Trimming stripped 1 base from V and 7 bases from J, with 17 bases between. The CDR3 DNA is TGCGCCAGCAGCCAAGGCGAGTTGGGGGTAGGGAATGAGCAGTTCTTC. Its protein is CASSQGELGVGNEQFF.

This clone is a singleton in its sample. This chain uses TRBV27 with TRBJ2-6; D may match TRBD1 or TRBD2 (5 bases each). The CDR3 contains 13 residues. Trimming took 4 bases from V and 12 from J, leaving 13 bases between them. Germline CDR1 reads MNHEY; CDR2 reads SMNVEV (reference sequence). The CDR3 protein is CASSSGPTTVLTF. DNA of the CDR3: TGTGCCAGCAGTTCGGGACCTACCACCGTCCTGACTTTC.

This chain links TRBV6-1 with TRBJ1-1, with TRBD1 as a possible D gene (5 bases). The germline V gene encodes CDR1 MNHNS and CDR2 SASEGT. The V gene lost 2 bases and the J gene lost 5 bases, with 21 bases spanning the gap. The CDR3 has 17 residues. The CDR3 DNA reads TGTGCCAGCAGTGAAATACCGGGCCAAGGGGTGAGGACTGAAGCTTTCTTT. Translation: CASSEIPGQGVRTEAFF.

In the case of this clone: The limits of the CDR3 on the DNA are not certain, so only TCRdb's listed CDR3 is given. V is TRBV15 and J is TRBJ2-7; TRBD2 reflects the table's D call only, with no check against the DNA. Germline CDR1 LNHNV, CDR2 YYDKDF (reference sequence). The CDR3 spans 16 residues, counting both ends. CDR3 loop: CATSVGPGLFHYEQYF.

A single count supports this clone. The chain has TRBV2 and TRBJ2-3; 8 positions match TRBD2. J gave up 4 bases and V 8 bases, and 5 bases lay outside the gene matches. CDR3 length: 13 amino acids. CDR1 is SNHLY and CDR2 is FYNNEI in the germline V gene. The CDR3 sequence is CASGSGMSDTQYF. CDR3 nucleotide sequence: TGTGCCAGCGGTAGCGGGATGTCAGATACGCAGTATTTT.

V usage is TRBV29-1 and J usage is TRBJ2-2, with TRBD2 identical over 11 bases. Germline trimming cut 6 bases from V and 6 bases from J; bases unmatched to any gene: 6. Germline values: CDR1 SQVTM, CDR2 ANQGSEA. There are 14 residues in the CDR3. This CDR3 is CSVTSGSWAGELFF. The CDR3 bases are TGCAGCGTAACTAGCGGGAGCTGGGCCGGGGAGCTGTTTTTT.

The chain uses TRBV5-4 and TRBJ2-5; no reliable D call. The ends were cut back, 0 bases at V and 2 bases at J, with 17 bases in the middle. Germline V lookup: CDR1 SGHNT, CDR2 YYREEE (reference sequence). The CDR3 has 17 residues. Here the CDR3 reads CASSLAPVRALQETQYF. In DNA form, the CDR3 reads TGTGCCAGCAGCTTGGCCCCCGTCCGGGCCTTACAAGAGACCCAGTACTTC.

The CDR3 region is CASSLWDGQNQPQHF. The CDR3 DNA sequence: TGTGCCAGCAGCTTATGGGACGGGCAGAATCAGCCCCAGCATTTT. The J gene is TRBJ1-5, the V gene TRBV7-3, with D tentatively TRBD1 (5 bases). The V gene's germline CDR1 is SGHTA and CDR2 FQGTGA. The CDR3 has 15 residues. With 2 bases removed from V and 4 bases from J, the gap between germline ends came to 12 bases.